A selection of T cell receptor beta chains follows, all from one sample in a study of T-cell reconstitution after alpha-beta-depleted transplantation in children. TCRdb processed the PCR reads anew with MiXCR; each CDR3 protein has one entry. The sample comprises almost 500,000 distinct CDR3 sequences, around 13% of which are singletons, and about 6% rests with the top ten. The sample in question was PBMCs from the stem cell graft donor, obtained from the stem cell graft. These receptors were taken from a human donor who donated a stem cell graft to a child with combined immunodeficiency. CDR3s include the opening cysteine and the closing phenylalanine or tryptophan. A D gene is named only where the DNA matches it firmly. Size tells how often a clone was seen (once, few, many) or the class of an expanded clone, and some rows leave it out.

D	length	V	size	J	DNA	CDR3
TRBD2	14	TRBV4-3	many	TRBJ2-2	TGCGCCAGCAGCCAAGGGACTAGGAGCGGGGAGCTGTTTTTT	CASSQGTRSGELFF
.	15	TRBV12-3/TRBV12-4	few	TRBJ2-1	TGTGCCAGCAGCCCCTCCGGGGCCCTCGGCAATGAGCAGTTCTTC	CASSPSGALGNEQFF
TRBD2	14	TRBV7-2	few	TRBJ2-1	TGTGCCAGCAAAACTAGCGAAAACTACAATGAGCAGTTCTTC	CASKTSENYNEQFF
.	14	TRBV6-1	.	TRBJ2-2	TGTGCCAGCAGCCCAGGACTCCTGGGCGGGGAGCTGTTTTTT	CASSPGLLGGELFF
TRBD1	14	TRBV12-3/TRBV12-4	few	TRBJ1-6	TGTGCCAGCAGTGGGGACAGGGGGGATTCACCCCTCCACTTT	CASSGDRGDSPLHF
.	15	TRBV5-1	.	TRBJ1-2	TGCGCCAGCAGCTTGTCGCCCGGACAGCTGTATGGCTACACCTTC	CASSLSPGQLYGYTF
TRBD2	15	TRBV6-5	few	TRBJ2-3	TGTGCCAGCAGCCTCGGGGGGGGCTACGCAGATACGCAGTATTTT	CASSLGGGYADTQYF
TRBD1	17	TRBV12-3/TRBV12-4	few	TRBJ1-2	TGTGCCAGCAGTTTAGCGTTCGAGACAGGGCCGCGGGGTGGCTACACCTTC	CASSLAFETGPRGGYTF
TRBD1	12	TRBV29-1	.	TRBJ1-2	TGCAGCCCCTCTAGGGACAGTCACGGCTACACCTTC	CSPSRDSHGYTF
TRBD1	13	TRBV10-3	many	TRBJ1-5	TGTGCCGTCACGGGACAGGAGGATCAGCCCCAGCATTTT	CAVTGQEDQPQHF
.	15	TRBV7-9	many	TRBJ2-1	TGTGCCAGCAGCTTAGTACGGACTTCAAACAATGAGCAGTTCTTC	CASSLVRTSNNEQFF
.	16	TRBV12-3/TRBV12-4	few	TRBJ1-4	TGTGCCAGCAGTTTAGGGGTCAGGGGCGGGGATGAAAAACTGTTTTTT	CASSLGVRGGDEKLFF
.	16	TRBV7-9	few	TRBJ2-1	TGTGCCAGCAGCTTATACGGGACACCTCAATACAATGAGCAGTTCTTC	CASSLYGTPQYNEQFF
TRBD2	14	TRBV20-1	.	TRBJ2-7	TGCAGTGCTTCAAAGACTAGCGGGAGTACCGAGCAGTACTTC	CSASKTSGSTEQYF
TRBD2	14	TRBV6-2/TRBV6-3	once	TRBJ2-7	TGTGCCAGCAGCTACGGACTAGCGGTAGATGAGCAGTACTTC	CASSYGLAVDEQYF
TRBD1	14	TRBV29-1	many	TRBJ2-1	TGCAGCGTTGAAGGGCAGGGGGTCTGGGATGAGCAGTTCTTC	CSVEGQGVWDEQFF
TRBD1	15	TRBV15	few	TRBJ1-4	TGTGCCTCCTCAATCGCCGGGACAGGGAATGAAAAACTGTTTTTT	CASSIAGTGNEKLFF
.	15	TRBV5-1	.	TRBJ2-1	TGCGCCAGCAGCGCGGCGGGGTTTGGGGGCAATGAGCAGTTCTTC	CASSAAGFGGNEQFF
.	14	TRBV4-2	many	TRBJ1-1	TGTGCCAGCAGCCAAGGACCGTTGAACACTGAAGCTTTCTTT	CASSQGPLNTEAFF
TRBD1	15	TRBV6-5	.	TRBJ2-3	TGTGCCAGCAGTTACTCGGGACAGGACACAGATACGCAGTATTTT	CASSYSGQDTDTQYF
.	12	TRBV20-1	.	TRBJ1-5	TGCAGTGCTAACAGGGAGAATCAGCCCCAGCATTTT	CSANRENQPQHF
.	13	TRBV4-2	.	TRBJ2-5	TGTGCCAGCAGCCAATACAGCGAAGAGACCCAGTACTTC	CASSQYSEETQYF